The 32 T cell receptor beta chains below come from one sample, sequenced in a study of metastatic and nonmetastatic thyroid tumors. All patients were untreated before thyroid surgery. MiXCR reprocessed the PCR reads for TCRdb. The sample lists some 52,000 clones, approximately 15% seen once, with almost 3% in the top ten. The sequenced material came from blood. The source of these receptors is a female donor with papillary thyroid cancer or a benign thyroid nodule (not recorded which). Some clones in this sample may be carry-over from other donors' samples.

This clone was counted many times. The chain uses TRBV2 and TRBJ2-3; tentatively, D is TRBD1 (7 bases). Germline-derived CDR1 and CDR2 are SNHLY and FYNNEI. V was pared by 3 bases and J by 2 bases, with 12 bases between. The CDR3 has 15 amino acids. Here the CDR3 reads CASSEEGTATDTQYF. CDR3 DNA: TGTGCCAGCAGTGAGGAGGGGACAGCCACAGATACGCAGTATTTT. The variable domain in full, completed from reference TRBV2 and TRBJ2-3, reads EPEVTQTPSHQVTQMGQEVILRCVPISNHLYFYWYRQILGQKVEFLVSFYNNEISEKSEIFDDQFSVERPDGSNFTLKIRSTKLEDSAMYFCASSEEGTATDTQYFGPGTRLTVL.

On this clone itself: At one of its ends the junction is not consistent with the germline gene, which may arise from a read error. The rearrangement uses TRBV28 and TRBJ2-6, with TRBD1 identical over 7 bases. Per germline, CDR1 MDHEN and CDR2 SYDVKM. The CDR3 is made up of 17 amino acids. CDR3 sequence reads: CARARQGPSSGANVVTF. CDR3 coding DNA: TGTGCCAGAGCGCGACAGGGTCCTAGCTCTGGGGCCAACGTCGTGACTTTC. Variable domain in full (rest from reference TRBV28 and TRBJ2-6): DVKVTQSSRYLVKRTGEKVFLECVQDMDHENMFWYRQDPGLGLRLIYFSYDVKMKEKGDIPEGYSVSREKKERFSLILESASTNQTSMYLCARARQGPSSGANVVTFGAGSRLTVL.

This clone showed up many times. The V call is TRBV2, the J call TRBJ2-7; TRBD2 agrees at 8 bases. Trimming took 3 bases from V and 11 from J; bases not matched to a gene: 6. CDR3 length: 12 amino acids. The V gene's germline CDR1 is SNHLY and CDR2 FYNNEI. The CDR3 coding sequence is TGTGCCAGCAGTGATTGGAGCGGGAGAGAGTACTTC. Its translation: CASSDWSGREYF.

In its sample, this clone was seen a few times. The chain couples TRBV20-1 to TRBJ1-5; TRBD1 might be the D (6 bases). Trimming removed 6 bases at V and 4 bases at J, with 13 bases between. There are 13 residues in the CDR3. Germline V lookup: CDR1 DFQATT, CDR2 SNEGSKA (reference sequence). The DNA for the CDR3 is TGCAGTGCGCGACAGGTCTGGAATCAGCCCCAGCATTTT. Protein: CSARQVWNQPQHF.

This clone appeared many times. Just one base apart from a much larger clone, this may be a read error. The chain couples TRBV11-2 to TRBJ2-3; 7 bases match TRBD1. V was clipped by 5 bases and J by 2 bases; unmatched bases: 10. CDR3 length: 16 amino acids. Looked up from germline, CDR1 is SGHAT and CDR2 is FQNNGV. DNA of the CDR3: TGTGCCAGCAGCGTACAGGGGACCCCTTTCACAGATACGCAGTATTTT. Protein product: CASSVQGTPFTDTQYF.

The chain is built from TRBV2 and TRBJ1-5; TRBD1 agrees at 7 bases. Trimming took 6 bases from V and 7 from J; bases not matched to a gene: 12. CDR1 is SNHLY, CDR2 FYNNEI, per germline. This CDR3 contains 15 residues. The CDR3, as DNA: TGTGCCAGCAGCGGGACAGTGAGGGTTCACCAGCCCCAGCATTTT. It encodes CASSGTVRVHQPQHF.

In this sample, this clone turned up many times. This chain connects TRBV27 to TRBJ1-1; 11 nucleotides agree with TRBD1. Germline V gives CDR1 MNHEY, CDR2 SMNVEV (reference sequence). This CDR3 comprises 16 residues. The V gene end was trimmed by 6 bases and the J gene end by 3 bases; junction bases not matched to a gene: 9. CDR3: CASRDPGQGEDTEAFF. Here the CDR3 DNA reads TGTGCCAGCAGGGATCCGGGACAGGGGGAGGACACTGAAGCTTTCTTT.

This clone has a count of ten or more. This chain links TRBV5-1 with TRBJ2-7; D is ambiguous. The length of the CDR3 is 16 residues. V gave up 0 bases and J gave up 0 bases, with 13 bases separating them. In germline, CDR1 is SGHRS, CDR2 YFSETQ. CDR3 protein: CASSLGAPQSSYEQYF. The CDR3 DNA reads as TGCGCCAGCAGCTTGGGAGCACCCCAAAGCTCCTACGAGCAGTACTTC.

This clone was detected ten times or more. V usage is TRBV6-2 or TRBV6-3 and J usage is TRBJ1-2; D call uncertain. Trimming took 1 base from V and 2 from J, leaving 11 bases between them. CDR1 is MNHEY, CDR2 SVGEGT, per germline. The length of the CDR3 is 15 residues. This CDR3 reads CASSYYTPLNYGYTF. DNA for the CDR3: TGTGCCAGCAGTTACTACACACCATTAAACTATGGCTACACCTTC.

This clone was observed at least ten times. V gene TRBV11-1 combines with J gene TRBJ2-1, with 8 bases lining up with TRBD1. V dropped 2 bases and J dropped 6; count of bases not matched to a gene: 9. The CDR3 loop spans 16 amino acids. Germline V gene lookup returns CDR1 SGHAT and CDR2 FQDESV (reference sequence). CDR3 in DNA: TGTGCCAGCAGCTTACACGGGACAGGTTTCGCCAATGAGCAGTTCTTC. Its translation: CASSLHGTGFANEQFF.

This clone appeared many times. The chain carries TRBV7-3 and TRBJ2-3; 9 positions agree with TRBD2. The CDR3 totals 16 residues. Germline lookup yields CDR1 SGHTA and CDR2 FQGTGA. V shed 5 bases and J 3 bases; nucleotides not matched to a gene: 9. The CDR3 DNA follows: TGTGCCAGCAGCGAATTAGCGGGAGTGGGGACAGATACGCAGTATTTT. Translating it yields CASSELAGVGTDTQYF.

At least ten counts were recorded for this clone. Other DNA sequences within the sample encode an identical CDR3. The chain links TRBV12-3 or TRBV12-4 to TRBJ1-3; D unresolved. This CDR3 is built from 15 residues. V lost 3 bases and J 0 bases, leaving 9 bases between the germline ends. CDR3 coding DNA: TGTGCCAGCAGTTTGATGGGAGTCTCTGGAAACACCATATATTTT. Encoded protein: CASSLMGVSGNTIYF.

The table lists this clone with many counts. The V and J genes are TRBV7-9 and TRBJ1-6, with D uncertain. The CDR3 is made up of 13 amino acids. With 5 bases removed from V and 14 bases from J, the gap between germline ends came to 16 bases. Germline V gene sequence: CDR1 SEHNR, CDR2 FQNEAQ (reference sequence). For the CDR3, the DNA is TGTGCCAGCAGCGCGGACTGGTCGGGGACCCTCCACTTT. Translating it yields CASSADWSGTLHF.

In this sample, this clone is medium-sized. The chain combines TRBV2 with TRBJ2-7; D remains ambiguous. Germline V gene data show CDR1 as SNHLY and CDR2 as FYNNEI. Deletions cut 4 bases from V and 2 bases from J, with 3 bases between. This CDR3 has 11 amino acids. The CDR3 protein is CASSGTYEQYF. CDR3 nucleotide sequence: TGTGCCAGCAGTGGGACCTACGAGCAGTACTTC.

Relative to its sample, this clone is medium-sized. V usage is TRBV6-1 and J usage is TRBJ1-6; D not certain. With 1 base removed from V and 15 bases from J, the gap between germline ends came to 10 bases. There are 12 residues in the CDR3. Germline assignment: CDR1 MNHNS and CDR2 SASEGT. The DNA of the CDR3 is TGTGCCAGCAGTGAAGAAAACAGAGACCTCCACTTT. Amino acids: CASSEENRDLHF.

This clone has at least ten counts. V and J are TRBV27 and TRBJ2-7, with a weak D call TRBD2 (5 bases). The CDR3 has 14 amino acids. The germline V and J ends were trimmed by 5 bases and 2 bases, with 13 bases remaining between them. Germline assignment: CDR1 MNHEY and CDR2 SMNVEV (reference sequence). The CDR3 DNA follows: TGTGCCAGCAGTCCACTGCGGGCTCCCTACGAGCAGTACTTC. It encodes CASSPLRAPYEQYF.

The V gene is TRBV27, the J gene TRBJ2-1; tentatively, D is TRBD2 (6 bases). The V gene lost 8 bases and the J gene lost 3 bases, with 14 bases spanning the gap. This CDR3 has 14 amino acids. Germline V gene sequence: CDR1 MNHEY, CDR2 SMNVEV (reference sequence). CDR3 residues: CASSSRDFYNEQFF. For the CDR3, the DNA is TGTGCCAGCTCTTCGCGGGACTTCTACAATGAGCAGTTCTTC.

This clone was seen a few times. A much larger clonotype is one base distant, so this may be a read error. Other nucleotide sequences in the sample specify the same CDR3. The gene calls are TRBV7-2 and TRBJ2-7, with D maybe TRBD1 (6 bases). The V end was cut by 8 bases, the J end by 9 bases, with 20 bases between. This CDR3 spans 13 amino acids. Germline CDR1 is SGHTA and CDR2 is FQGNSA. For the CDR3, the DNA is TGTGCCAGCGGCTGGGGGCCCGACGAGGCGCAGTACTTC. Translation: CASGWGPDEAQYF.

As regards this clone: A much bigger clone sits one base away, suggesting this may be a read error. Other nucleotide sequences from this sample produce the same CDR3. This chain links TRBV11-3 with TRBJ2-1; perhaps TRBD2 as D (5 bases). Germline loops: CDR1 SGHNT, CDR2 YENEEA. V was trimmed by 5 bases and J by 6 bases, leaving 11 bases between them. CDR3 length: 13 amino acids. CDR3 coding DNA: TGTGCCAGCAGCACAGAGGGCTTCAATGAGCAGTTCTTC. It is translated as CASSTEGFNEQFF.

The chain is built from TRBV3-1 and TRBJ1-1; weak D call: TRBD1 (6 bases). The ends were cut back, 5 bases at V and 5 bases at J, with 15 bases in the middle. This CDR3 has 14 residues. The germline V gene has CDR1 LGHDT and CDR2 YNNKEL (reference sequence). The CDR3 spells CASSNREGGTEAFF. CDR3 in DNA: TGTGCCAGCAGCAACAGGGAGGGAGGAACTGAAGCTTTCTTT.

This clone was recorded many times. The rearrangement links TRBV28 to TRBJ1-2; D may be TRBD1 (6 bases). Per the germline V gene, CDR1 is MDHEN and CDR2 is SYDVKM. This CDR3 contains 14 residues. Trimming pared 7 bases from V and 4 bases from J, leaving 16 bases between. CDR3 in amino acids: CASTLGGTSYGYTF. The DNA of the CDR3 is TGTGCCAGCACCTTAGGGGGAACCTCCTATGGCTACACCTTC.

This clone was recorded many times. The chain has TRBV9 and TRBJ2-7; tentative D call: TRBD1 (6 bases). Germline loops: CDR1 SGDLS, CDR2 YYNGEE. Deletions cut 0 bases from V and 4 bases from J, with 17 bases between. The CDR3 has 16 residues. CDR3: CASSVAVQGPKYEQYF. CDR3 in DNA: TGTGCCAGCAGCGTAGCTGTACAGGGTCCCAAATACGAGCAGTACTTC.

About this clone: The conserved final phenylalanine or tryptophan is absent from the CDR3, which likely points to a read error. This chain uses TRBV19 with TRBJ2-7, with 12 nucleotides matching TRBD2. Germline loops: CDR1 LNHDA, CDR2 SQIVND (reference sequence). The ends lost 9 bases at V and 8 bases at J; junction bases unmatched: 14. The CDR3 has 15 amino acids. Written as DNA, the CDR3 is TGTGCCAGCAAGAATACCGGGACTAGCGGGCGGAAGCAGTACCTC. This codes for CASKNTGTSGRKQYL.

In this sample, this clone turned up a few times. Mismatch with germline at one junction end may stem from a read error. The chain has TRBV28 and TRBJ2-7; weak D call: TRBD1 (5 bases). CDR3 length: 14 amino acids. In germline, CDR1 is MDHEN, CDR2 SYDVKM. CDR3 amino acids: CVSRAVGTSYEQYF. The CDR3, as DNA: TGTGTCAGCAGGGCCGTCGGAACCTCCTACGAGCAGTACTTC.

Notes on this clone: This may stem from a read error, because a much larger clone lies one nucleotide away. Other DNA sequences within the sample encode an identical CDR3. The chain has TRBV11-1 and TRBJ2-4; 7 bases match TRBD2. The V gene end was trimmed by 6 bases and the J gene end by 0 bases; junction bases not matched to a gene: 14. From germline, CDR1 is SGHAT and CDR2 FQDESV (reference sequence). The length of the CDR3 is 18 residues. The CDR3 loop is CASRYQGSSGVAKNIQYF. CDR3 bases: TGTGCCAGCAGATACCAGGGCTCTAGCGGTGTAGCCAAAAACATTCAGTACTTC.

The CDR3 is CASSQDHLTEAFF. Written as DNA, the CDR3 is TGTGCCAGCAGCCAAGATCACCTCACTGAAGCTTTCTTT. The rearrangement uses TRBV3-1 and TRBJ1-1, with D unresolved. Germline loops: CDR1 LGHDT, CDR2 YNNKEL (reference sequence). This CDR3 contains 13 residues. V lost 0 bases and J 4 bases, leaving 6 bases between the germline ends. Complete variable domain (other parts from reference TRBV3-1 and TRBJ1-1): DTAVSQTPKYLVTQMGNDKSIKCEQNLGHDTMYWYKQDSKKFLKIMFSYNNKELIINETVPNRFSPKSPDKAHLNLHINSLELGDSAVYFCASSQDHLTEAFFGQGTRLTVV.

This clone was seen many times. The chain joins TRBV28 to TRBJ1-5; unclear D gene. The CDR3 contains 14 residues. CDR1 is MDHEN, CDR2 SYDVKM, per germline. V lost 2 bases, J lost 3 bases, and 8 bases lay in between. CDR3 nucleotides: TGTGCCAGCAGTTTAGCAAACGTCAATCAGCCCCAGCATTTT. The encoded protein is CASSLANVNQPQHF.

Many counts were recorded for this clone. A clone one base away is much larger, so this may be a read error. This chain uses TRBV4-1 with TRBJ2-7; 9 bases align to TRBD2. The CDR3 loop spans 15 amino acids. Germline values: CDR1 MGHRA, CDR2 YSYEKL. The CDR3 is CASRFTSGSSCEQYF. CDR3 sequence (DNA): TGCGCCAGCAGATTTACTAGCGGGTCTTCCTGCGAGCAGTACTTC.

CDR3 protein: CASSPPGRSYNEQFF. For the CDR3, the DNA is TGTGCCAGCTCACCACCAGGGCGTTCCTACAATGAGCAGTTCTTC. The gene calls are TRBV18 and TRBJ2-1; D not resolved. Germline V gives CDR1 KGHSH, CDR2 LQKENI. The CDR3 consists of 15 residues. Trimming removed 0 bases from V and 1 base from J, with 7 bases in between.

This clone was seen at least ten times. The V gene is TRBV28, the J gene TRBJ1-2, with 7 bases identical to TRBD1. The CDR3 has 15 amino acids. V gave up 6 bases and J gave up 5 bases; unmatched junction bases: 12. Germline loops: CDR1 MDHEN, CDR2 SYDVKM. The CDR3 here is CASRVGGGAGYGYTF. DNA for the CDR3: TGTGCCAGCAGGGTCGGAGGGGGCGCTGGGTATGGCTACACCTTC.

The V and J genes are TRBV18 and TRBJ1-1; 8 bases align to TRBD1. CDR3 length: 16 residues. Trimming at V came to 4 bases and at J to 1 base, leaving 8 bases not matched to a gene. Germline values: CDR1 KGHSH, CDR2 LQKENI. Here the CDR3 reads CASSLRQGAGNTEAFF. The CDR3 bases are TGTGCCAGCTCACTACGGCAGGGGGCCGGGAACACTGAAGCTTTCTTT.

This clone was observed a handful of times. CDR3 protein: CAGTDYSVYEQYF. The CDR3 DNA reads as TGTGCCGGCACTGATTATTCTGTCTACGAGCAGTACTTC. The chain is built from TRBV28 and TRBJ2-7; D gene unclear. The germline gives CDR1 MDHEN, CDR2 SYDVKM. Trimming took off 11 bases at V and 3 bases at J, with 17 bases between the two ends. This CDR3 has 13 residues.